The 27 T cell receptor beta chains below were found in one sample sequenced in a study of CD8 T cells in ankylosing spondylitis. Each CDR3 protein gets one entry after TCRdb re-called the 5' RACE reads with MiXCR. The profile covers around 250,000 distinct CDR3 sequences, with more than 15% appearing a single time and approximately 33% taken by the ten largest. The sequenced sample was blood, either unsorted or a sorted T cell fraction (not recorded which). The origin of the receptors is a male donor with ankylosing spondylitis or in good health (not recorded which).

The chain is built from TRBV7-2 and TRBJ2-1, with D uncertain. This CDR3 has 14 amino acids. Looked up from germline, CDR1 is SGHTA and CDR2 is FQGNSA. The V end lost 5 bases, the J end lost 8 bases, and 16 bases lay between the germline ends. Here the CDR3 reads CASSAHIEVDEQFF. The CDR3 DNA reads as TGTGCCAGCAGCGCGCATATTGAGGTCGATGAGCAGTTCTTC. The full variable domain, with the rest looked up from reference TRBV7-2 and TRBJ2-1, is GAGVSQSPSNKVTEKGKDVELRCDPISGHTALYWYRQSLGQGLEFLIYFQGNSAPDKSGLPSDRFSAERTGGSVSTLTIQRTQQEDSAVYLCASSAHIEVDEQFFGPGTRLTVL.

This clonotype was observed a handful of times. The J gene is TRBJ2-1, the V gene TRBV20-1; D not resolved. The CDR3 length is 14 residues. The V and J ends lost 0 bases and 6 bases respectively, with 12 bases between them. Germline CDR1 reads DFQATT; CDR2 reads SNEGSKA (reference sequence). The CDR3 DNA is TGCAGTGCTAGAGATCAGGTAGCCACCAATGAGCAGTTCTTC. This translates into CSARDQVATNEQFF.

The V gene is TRBV7-6, the J gene TRBJ2-7, with 8 bases that match TRBD1. V dropped 5 bases and J dropped 2; count of bases not matched to a gene: 8. Germline V gene lookup returns CDR1 SGHVS and CDR2 FNYEAQ. This CDR3 has 15 residues. CDR3 coding DNA: TGTGCCAGCAGCATAGGACAGGGTTCAGCCTACGAGCAGTACTTC. It translates to CASSIGQGSAYEQYF.

The chain couples TRBV12-3 or TRBV12-4 to TRBJ1-3, with 10 bases fitting TRBD1. The CDR3 runs 18 residues. The V segment lost 6 bases and the J segment 1 base; nucleotides outside the gene matches: 12. The CDR3 loop reads CASSHRDRGLISGNTIYF. DNA for the CDR3: TGTGCCAGCAGCCACCGGGACAGGGGCCTAATTTCTGGAAACACCATATATTTT.

The rearrangement joins TRBV9 to TRBJ2-7; TRBD2 agrees at 8 bases. The germline V gene encodes CDR1 SGDLS and CDR2 YYNGEE. The CDR3 spans 15 residues. V trimming: 0 bases; J trimming: 0 bases; junction bases outside the gene matches: 2. CDR3 DNA sequence: TGTGCCAGCAGCGTAGGACTAGCGCGCTCCTACGAGCAGTACTTC. This gives the protein CASSVGLARSYEQYF.

In its sample, this clonotype was seen a few times. The rearrangement links TRBV12-3 or TRBV12-4 to TRBJ2-7; 10 nucleotides agree with TRBD1. The CDR3 consists of 14 residues. The V and J ends lost 5 bases and 5 bases, in that order; junction bases with no gene match: 6. The CDR3 loop reads CASSAGQGINEQYF. DNA for the CDR3: TGTGCCAGCAGTGCGGGACAGGGGATCAACGAGCAGTACTTC.

The chain employs TRBV4-2 and TRBJ2-7; 7 bases fit TRBD2. Trimming took 1 base from V and 3 from J; bases not matched to a gene: 9. This CDR3 is built from 16 residues. Germline V CDR1 and CDR2: LGHNA, YNFKEQ. The CDR3 sequence: CASSQALASGGYEQYF. The DNA for the CDR3 is TGTGCCAGCAGCCAAGCTTTGGCTAGCGGAGGCTACGAGCAGTACTTC.

This clonotype was counted many times. The chain joins TRBV3-1 to TRBJ2-3, with a weak D call TRBD2 (5 bases). The germline V and J ends were trimmed by 2 bases and 2 bases, with 11 bases remaining between them. The CDR3 loop spans 15 amino acids. The germline V gene encodes CDR1 LGHDT and CDR2 YNNKEL (reference sequence). CDR3 sequence (DNA): TGTGCCAGCAGCCAACAGGACTTACTCACAGATACGCAGTATTTT. This codes for CASSQQDLLTDTQYF.

This chain joins TRBV5-6 and TRBJ2-5; D is possibly TRBD1 (5 bases). Between the trimmed V and J ends, which lost 3 bases and 7 bases, there was a span of 13 bases. CDR1 and CDR2 from the germline V gene are SGHDT and YYEEEE. CDR3 length equals 13 residues. The CDR3 reads CASSSDTWGTQYF. Here the CDR3 DNA reads TGTGCCAGCAGCTCGGACACCTGGGGGACCCAGTACTTC. The full variable domain, with the rest looked up from reference TRBV5-6 and TRBJ2-5, is DAGVTQSPTHLIKTRGQQVTLRCSPKSGHDTVSWYQQALGQGPQFIFQYYEEEERQRGNFPDRFSGHQFPNYSSELNVNALLLGDSALYLCASSSDTWGTQYFGPGTRLLVL.

This clonotype has only a few counts. The chain recombines TRBV27 with TRBJ2-7; 7 bases fit TRBD1. CDR1 is MNHEY, CDR2 SMNVEV, per germline (reference sequence). The CDR3 consists of 15 residues. The junction had 8 bases not matched to a gene; V was cut back by 6 bases and J by 0 bases. CDR3 amino acids: CASRNRGHSSYEQYF. The CDR3 nucleotides read TGTGCCAGCAGGAACAGGGGCCATAGCTCCTACGAGCAGTACTTC.

This clonotype was seen many times. This chain joins TRBV4-1 and TRBJ2-7; 9 nucleotides align to TRBD1. The CDR3 extends over 14 amino acids. The V gene end was trimmed by 4 bases and the J gene end by 4 bases; junction bases not matched to a gene: 5. CDR1 MGHRA and CDR2 YSYEKL come from the germline V gene. The CDR3 loop is CASSPGQGRYEQYF. For the CDR3, the DNA is TGCGCCAGCAGCCCAGGACAGGGGAGATACGAGCAGTACTTC.

This chain links TRBV4-2 with TRBJ2-2, with D hard to call. This CDR3 spans 13 amino acids. Germline CDR1 and CDR2: LGHNA and YNFKEQ. The V gene lost 3 bases and the J gene lost 0 bases, with 2 bases spanning the gap. This chain's CDR3 is CASSHPNTGELFF. The CDR3 nucleotides are TGTGCCAGCAGCCACCCGAACACCGGGGAGCTGTTTTTT.

This clonotype was counted many times. CDR3 sequence reads: CASSPRLAGGETQYF. CDR3 coding DNA: TGCGCCAGCAGCCCCCGACTAGCGGGTGGAGAGACCCAGTACTTC. The J gene is TRBJ2-5, the V gene TRBV4-1, with 10 nucleotides matching TRBD2. V gave up 4 bases and J gave up 4 bases; unmatched junction bases: 6. CDR1 and CDR2 (germline): MGHRA, YSYEKL. This CDR3 contains 15 residues.

This clonotype was picked up many times. The J gene is TRBJ2-7, the V gene TRBV7-9; no reliable D call. Deletions cut 2 bases from V and 6 bases from J, with 14 bases between. CDR1 is SEHNR and CDR2 is FQNEAQ in the germline V gene (reference sequence). There are 14 residues in the CDR3. CDR3 DNA sequence: TGTGCCAGCAGCTTACATAGCACTCCCTCCGAGCAGTACTTC. This codes for CASSLHSTPSEQYF.

The chain has TRBV15 and TRBJ2-5; perhaps D is TRBD1 or TRBD2 (7 bases each). There are 15 residues in the CDR3. CDR1 is LNHNV and CDR2 is YYDKDF in the germline V gene (reference sequence). Between the trimmed V and J ends, which lost 4 bases and 3 bases, there was a span of 15 bases. The CDR3 DNA reads as TGTGCCACCAGCACTCGGGACAGCGGGGAAGAGACCCAGTACTTC. Amino acids: CATSTRDSGEETQYF.

This clonotype was counted many times. The CDR3 nucleotides are TGCGCCAGCAGCCACTCTAGCGGCGGGAGAGATACGCAGTATTTT. Its protein is CASSHSSGGRDTQYF. The rearrangement uses TRBV4-1 and TRBJ2-3; 7 bases match TRBD2. The junction had 8 bases not matched to a gene; V was cut back by 3 bases and J by 5 bases. The CDR3 is 15 residues long. Germline CDR1 and CDR2: MGHRA and YSYEKL.

This clonotype was seen ten or more times. The chain couples TRBV9 to TRBJ2-1, with 13 nucleotides matching TRBD2. CDR1 and CDR2 from the germline V gene are SGDLS and YYNGEE. After removal of 4 bases from V and 4 bases from J, the junction contained 14 bases not matched to a gene. This CDR3 has 19 amino acids. CDR3 residues: CASSPNPGLAGVVYNEQFF. The CDR3 bases are TGTGCCAGCAGCCCCAATCCAGGACTAGCGGGAGTTGTTTACAATGAGCAGTTCTTC.

This clonotype was observed a single time. V usage is TRBV4-3 and J usage is TRBJ2-1; 10 nucleotides agree with TRBD2. After removal of 0 bases from V and 2 bases from J, the junction contained 4 bases not matched to a gene. The germline V gene has CDR1 LGHNA and CDR2 YSLEER. The CDR3 is made up of 17 amino acids. CDR3 in amino acids: CASSQDPSGSPYNEQFF. The CDR3 nucleotides read TGCGCCAGCAGCCAAGACCCTAGCGGGAGTCCCTACAATGAGCAGTTCTTC.

The rearrangement links TRBV5-1 to TRBJ1-4; D is uncertain. Trimming left V 4 bases short and J 0 bases short, with 10 bases between. Germline assignment: CDR1 SGHRS and CDR2 YFSETQ. CDR3 length: 15 amino acids. This CDR3 reads CASSPDGATNEKLFF. The DNA for the CDR3 is TGCGCCAGCAGCCCCGACGGTGCAACTAATGAAAAACTGTTTTTT.

The chain joins TRBV7-3 to TRBJ2-5; 10 nucleotides line up with TRBD2. Germline CDR1 SGHTA, CDR2 FQGTGA. The CDR3 spans 15 residues. V lost 2 bases to trimming and J lost 5 bases; unmatched junction nucleotides: 5. The CDR3 region has the DNA TGTGCCAGCAGCTTAGGAGCGGGAGGGGGCGAGACCCAGTACTTC. Amino acids: CASSLGAGGGETQYF.

The sample holds a few counts of this clonotype. The chain couples TRBV29-1 to TRBJ1-2; D gene ambiguous. CDR3 length: 18 amino acids. V was shortened by 3 bases and J by 8 bases, with 31 bases between the two germline ends. Germline-derived CDR1 and CDR2 are SQVTM and ANQGSEA. In DNA form, the CDR3 reads TGCAGCGTTGATCTAGGCGACGGTGGTAGGTTCGGTAGGTTCGGCTACACCTTC. This sequence encodes CSVDLGDGGRFGRFGYTF.

CDR3 bases: TGCGCCAGCAGCCCTAGTGGATATGAGATTCTGTCCTACGAGCAGTACTTC. Protein sequence: CASSPSGYEILSYEQYF. The chain uses TRBV4-1 and TRBJ2-7; no clear D gene. This CDR3 has 17 amino acids. V gave up 4 bases and J gave up 1 base, with 20 bases separating them. CDR1 is MGHRA and CDR2 is YSYEKL in the germline V gene.

This clonotype showed up many times. The genes are TRBV27 and TRBJ2-7; D is possibly TRBD2 (7 bases). CDR1 is MNHEY, CDR2 SMNVEV, per germline (reference sequence). This CDR3 region has 14 residues. The V end was cut by 6 bases, the J end by 0 bases, with 12 bases between. CDR3 DNA sequence: TGTGCCAGCAGCTCGGGGGGCAGCTCCTACGAGCAGTACTTC. Its protein is CASSSGGSSYEQYF.

This clonotype was seen a handful of times. V usage is TRBV11-2 and J usage is TRBJ2-7, with D perhaps matching TRBD1 or TRBD2 (5 bases each). The germline CDR1 and CDR2 sequences are SGHAT and FQNNGV. V shed 2 bases and J shed 3 bases, with 17 bases lying between them. This CDR3 is 16 amino acids long. CDR3 sequence (DNA): TGTGCCAGCAGCTTACGGCACCGGGACCCCAGCTACGAGCAGTACTTC. It codes for CASSLRHRDPSYEQYF.

The rearrangement joins TRBV3-1 to TRBJ2-4; TRBD1 is a possible D gene (6 bases). Germline CDR1 LGHDT, CDR2 YNNKEL (reference sequence). This CDR3 region has 19 residues. Trimming removed 10 bases at V and 0 bases at J, with 28 bases between. CDR3 sequence reads: CATSQAAPGTPLAKNIQYF. CDR3 bases: TGTGCCACCTCCCAAGCAGCCCCTGGGACACCGCTAGCCAAAAACATTCAGTACTTC.

This chain connects TRBV4-1 to TRBJ2-7; D is perhaps TRBD1 or TRBD2 (7 bases each). The CDR3 has 17 amino acids. V was pared by 1 base and J by 2 bases, with 18 bases between. Germline V CDR1 and CDR2: MGHRA, YSYEKL. The CDR3 region has the DNA TGCGCCAGCAGCCAAGGGGACCAGGGGGGGAGGGCCTACGAGCAGTACTTC. It translates to CASSQGDQGGRAYEQYF.

The V call is TRBV29-1, the J call TRBJ2-7, with no clear D. The V and J ends lost 5 bases and 0 bases respectively, with 11 bases between them. The CDR3 runs to 13 residues. The germline V gene has CDR1 SQVTM and CDR2 ANQGSEA. For the CDR3, the DNA is TGCAGCGTTCGTCAGGAACACTCCTACGAGCAGTACTTC. As protein: CSVRQEHSYEQYF.